This TCR beta chain was obtained from a study of blood T cell repertoires in COVID-19. About the research overall: Both acute and convalescent COVID-19 samples were obtained from the United States, Italy and Spain.

The trim removed 7 bases at V and 5 bases at J, leaving 12 bases unmatched. The CDR3 spans 16 residues. Germline CDR1 and CDR2: SGDLS and YYNGEE. Original data processing: Amplification from reference gene primers served as the basis for estimated nucleated cell counts. TCRdb's copy holds only in-frame clones and misses some; the assay was immunoSEQ multiplex PCR. D and trimming were read from the DNA, whereas the V and J calls and clone size are those reported in that table. The sample yields a few hundred thousand clones, around 90% seen once. Sequenced material: peripheral blood. This receptor was identified in a man between 18 and 29 years old with active or convalescent COVID-19. The chain carries TRBV9 and TRBJ1-6; 7 nucleotides line up with TRBD1. The CDR3 bases are TGTGCCAGCTCCCGCGGCGACAGGGTTCATAATTCACCCCTCCACTTT. This gives the protein CASSRGDRVHNSPLHF.